This T cell receptor beta chain appears in the sequencing data of a study of cytomegalovirus exposure and HLA in healthy donors. Findings and caveats of the study: When analyzed later, a missense DCLRE1C variant was found to be linked to TCR beta V- and J-gene trimming.

As concerns this clone: What it recognizes is unknown.

Vbeta (60) and Jbeta (13) primers were used in the PCR. TCRdb keeps only in-frame clones here, not all; method: immunoSEQ multiplex PCR. The sample lists some 150,000 clones; approximately 82% were seen once. CDR3 length: 13 amino acids. The germline V gene has CDR1 SNHLY and CDR2 FYNNEI. The ends were cut back, 7 bases at V and 2 bases at J, with 10 bases in the middle. This clonotype was obtained from a man between 35 and 55 years old in good health and CMV-seronegative. The chain is built from TRBV2 and TRBJ2-3, with a tentative D call TRBD2 (5 bases). Sequencing was carried out using PBMCs. CDR3 in amino acids: CASTWTDTDTQYF. CDR3 coding DNA: TGTGCCAGCACTTGGACTGACACAGATACGCAGTATTTT.